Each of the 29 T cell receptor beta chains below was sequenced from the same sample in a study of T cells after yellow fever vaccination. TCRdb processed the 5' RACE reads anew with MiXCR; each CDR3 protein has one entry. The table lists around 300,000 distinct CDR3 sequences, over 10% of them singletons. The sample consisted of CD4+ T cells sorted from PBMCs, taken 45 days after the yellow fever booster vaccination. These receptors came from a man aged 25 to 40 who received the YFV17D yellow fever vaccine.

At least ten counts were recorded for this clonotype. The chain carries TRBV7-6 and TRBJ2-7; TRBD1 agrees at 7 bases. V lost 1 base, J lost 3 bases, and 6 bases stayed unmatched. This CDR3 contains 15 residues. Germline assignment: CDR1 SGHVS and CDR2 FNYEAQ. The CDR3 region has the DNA TGTGCCAGCAGCTTAGAAGACAGGGAGCGCTACGAGCAGTACTTC. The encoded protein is CASSLEDRERYEQYF. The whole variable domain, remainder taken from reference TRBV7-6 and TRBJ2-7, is GAGVSQSPRYKVTKRGQDVALRCDPISGHVSLYWYRQALGQGPEFLTYFNYEAQQDKSGLPNDRFSAERPEGSISTLTIQRTEQRDSAMYRCASSLEDRERYEQYFGPGTRLTVT.

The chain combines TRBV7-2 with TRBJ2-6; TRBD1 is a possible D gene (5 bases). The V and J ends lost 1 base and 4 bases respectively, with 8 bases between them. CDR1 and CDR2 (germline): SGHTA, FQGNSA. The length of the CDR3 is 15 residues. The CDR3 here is CASSLGQLGANVLTF. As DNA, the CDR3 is TGTGCCAGCAGCTTAGGACAGCTCGGGGCCAACGTCCTGACTTTC.

CDR3: CASSPTPAVSETQYF. CDR3 nucleotides: TGTGCCAGCAGCCCTACCCCCGCAGTCAGCGAGACCCAGTACTTC. The chain joins TRBV12-3 or TRBV12-4 to TRBJ2-5; D is undetermined. V was cut by 6 bases and J by 5 bases, with 19 bases left in between. CDR3 length: 15 residues.

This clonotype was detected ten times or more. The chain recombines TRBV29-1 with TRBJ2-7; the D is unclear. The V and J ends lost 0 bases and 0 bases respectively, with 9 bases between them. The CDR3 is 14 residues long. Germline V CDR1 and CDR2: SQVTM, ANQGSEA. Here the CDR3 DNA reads TGCAGCGTTGAAGATCGTAAGGACTCCTACGAGCAGTACTTC. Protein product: CSVEDRKDSYEQYF.

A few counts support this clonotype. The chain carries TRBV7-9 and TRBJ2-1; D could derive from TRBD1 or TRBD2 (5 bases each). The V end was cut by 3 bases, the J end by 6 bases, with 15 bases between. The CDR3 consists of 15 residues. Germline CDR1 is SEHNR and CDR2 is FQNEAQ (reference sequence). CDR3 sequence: CASSFSAFGGNEQFF. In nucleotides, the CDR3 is TGTGCCAGCAGCTTTTCCGCGTTTGGGGGCAATGAGCAGTTCTTC.

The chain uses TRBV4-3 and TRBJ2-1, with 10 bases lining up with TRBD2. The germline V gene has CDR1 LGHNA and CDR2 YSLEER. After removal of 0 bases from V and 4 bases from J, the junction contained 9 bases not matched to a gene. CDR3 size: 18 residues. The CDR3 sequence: CASSQDRLKAGGYNEQFF. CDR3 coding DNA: TGCGCCAGCAGCCAAGATCGGCTGAAAGCGGGAGGGTACAATGAGCAGTTCTTC.

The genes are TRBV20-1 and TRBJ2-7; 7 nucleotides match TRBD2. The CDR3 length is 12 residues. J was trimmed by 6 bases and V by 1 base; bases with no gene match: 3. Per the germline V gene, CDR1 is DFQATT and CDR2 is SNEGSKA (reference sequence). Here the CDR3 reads CSARVPGGEQYF. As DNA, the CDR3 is TGCAGTGCTAGAGTTCCGGGAGGCGAGCAGTACTTC.

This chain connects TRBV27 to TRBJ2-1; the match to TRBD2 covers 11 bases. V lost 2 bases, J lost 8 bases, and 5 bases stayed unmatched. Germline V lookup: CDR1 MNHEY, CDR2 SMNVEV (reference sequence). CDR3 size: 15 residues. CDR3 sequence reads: CASSLVAGGFHEQFF. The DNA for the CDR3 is TGTGCCAGCAGTTTAGTAGCGGGAGGGTTCCATGAGCAGTTCTTC.

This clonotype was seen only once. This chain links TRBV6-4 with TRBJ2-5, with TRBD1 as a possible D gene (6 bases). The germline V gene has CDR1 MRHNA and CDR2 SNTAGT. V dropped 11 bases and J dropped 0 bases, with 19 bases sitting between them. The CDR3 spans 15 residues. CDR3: CAAPRDTRYQETQYF. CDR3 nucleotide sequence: TGTGCCGCCCCCCGGGACACTCGGTACCAAGAGACCCAGTACTTC.

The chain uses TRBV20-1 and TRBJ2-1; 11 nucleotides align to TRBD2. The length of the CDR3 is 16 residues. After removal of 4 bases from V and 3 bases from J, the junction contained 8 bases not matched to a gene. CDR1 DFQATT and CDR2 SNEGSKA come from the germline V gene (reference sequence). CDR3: CSATTGLADRYNEQFF. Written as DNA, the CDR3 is TGCAGTGCTACAACGGGACTAGCGGACCGCTACAATGAGCAGTTCTTC.

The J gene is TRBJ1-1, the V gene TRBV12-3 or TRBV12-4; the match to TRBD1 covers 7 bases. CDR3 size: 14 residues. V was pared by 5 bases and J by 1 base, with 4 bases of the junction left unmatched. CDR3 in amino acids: CASSRQGGNTEAFF. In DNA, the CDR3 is TGTGCCAGCAGTAGACAGGGAGGGAACACTGAAGCTTTCTTT.

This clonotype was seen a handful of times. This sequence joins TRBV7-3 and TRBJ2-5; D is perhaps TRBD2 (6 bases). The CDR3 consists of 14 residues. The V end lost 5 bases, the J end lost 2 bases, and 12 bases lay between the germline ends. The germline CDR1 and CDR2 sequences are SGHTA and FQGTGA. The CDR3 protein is CASSQLASQETQYF. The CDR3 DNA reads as TGTGCCAGCAGCCAACTAGCCAGTCAAGAGACCCAGTACTTC.

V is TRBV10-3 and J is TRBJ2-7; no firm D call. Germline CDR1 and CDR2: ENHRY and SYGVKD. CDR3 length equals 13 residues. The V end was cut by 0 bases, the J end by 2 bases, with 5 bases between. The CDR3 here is CAISESTAYEQYF. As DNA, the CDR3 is TGTGCCATCAGTGAGTCGACCGCCTACGAGCAGTACTTC.

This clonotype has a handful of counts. The DNA of the CDR3 is TGCAGTGCTAGAAGGGACATCTACAATGAGCAGTTCTTC. It translates to CSARRDIYNEQFF. The rearrangement uses TRBV20-1 and TRBJ2-1, with D possibly being TRBD1 (6 bases). Germline assignment: CDR1 DFQATT and CDR2 SNEGSKA (reference sequence). The CDR3 loop spans 13 amino acids. The germline V and J ends were trimmed by 2 bases and 3 bases, with 8 bases remaining between them.

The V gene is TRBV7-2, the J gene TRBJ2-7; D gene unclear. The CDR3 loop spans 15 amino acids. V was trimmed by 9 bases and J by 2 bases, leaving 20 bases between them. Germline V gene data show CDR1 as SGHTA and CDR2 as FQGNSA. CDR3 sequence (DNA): TGTGCCAGAAGCCTAATGAGAACGGTTACCTACGAGCAGTACTTC. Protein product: CARSLMRTVTYEQYF.

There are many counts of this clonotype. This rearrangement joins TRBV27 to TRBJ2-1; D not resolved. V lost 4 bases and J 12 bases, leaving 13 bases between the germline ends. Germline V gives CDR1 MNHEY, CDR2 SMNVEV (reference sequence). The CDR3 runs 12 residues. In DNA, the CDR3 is TGTGCCAGCAGTTGCCCCTACCTAAGGCAGTTCTTC. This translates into CASSCPYLRQFF.

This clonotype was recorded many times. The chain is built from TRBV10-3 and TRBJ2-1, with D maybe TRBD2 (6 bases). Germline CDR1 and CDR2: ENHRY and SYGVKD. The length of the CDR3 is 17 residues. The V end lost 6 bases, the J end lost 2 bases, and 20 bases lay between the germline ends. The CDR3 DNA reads TGTGCCATCAGCCCCGGGGCAGGGAGGTTTGCCTACAATGAGCAGTTCTTC. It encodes CAISPGAGRFAYNEQFF.

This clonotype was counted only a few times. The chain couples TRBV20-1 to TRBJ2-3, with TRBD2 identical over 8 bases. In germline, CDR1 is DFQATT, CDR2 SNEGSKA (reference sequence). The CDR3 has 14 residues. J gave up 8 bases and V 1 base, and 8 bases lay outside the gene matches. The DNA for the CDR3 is TGCAGTGCTAGAGCGGGAGGGCCGGTGGGTACGCAGTATTTT. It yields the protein CSARAGGPVGTQYF.

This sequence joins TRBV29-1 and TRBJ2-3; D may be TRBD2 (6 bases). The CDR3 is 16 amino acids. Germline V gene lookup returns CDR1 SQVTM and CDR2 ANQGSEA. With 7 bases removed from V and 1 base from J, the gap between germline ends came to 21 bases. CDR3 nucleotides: TGCAGCGCTAGGCGGGGAGCGGCCATTGGCACAGATACGCAGTATTTT. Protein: CSARRGAAIGTDTQYF.

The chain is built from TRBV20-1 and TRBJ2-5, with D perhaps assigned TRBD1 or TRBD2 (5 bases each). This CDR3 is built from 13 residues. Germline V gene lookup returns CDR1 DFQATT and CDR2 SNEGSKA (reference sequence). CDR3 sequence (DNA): TGCGGCAGCCGGCCTGGGGGAAAAGAGACCCAGTACTTC. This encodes CGSRPGGKETQYF.

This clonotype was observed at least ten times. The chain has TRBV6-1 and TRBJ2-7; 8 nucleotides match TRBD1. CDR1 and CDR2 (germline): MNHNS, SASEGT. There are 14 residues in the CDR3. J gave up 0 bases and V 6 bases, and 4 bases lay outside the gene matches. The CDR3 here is CASSRQGISYEQYF. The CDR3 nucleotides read TGTGCCAGCAGCCGACAGGGGATCTCCTACGAGCAGTACTTC.

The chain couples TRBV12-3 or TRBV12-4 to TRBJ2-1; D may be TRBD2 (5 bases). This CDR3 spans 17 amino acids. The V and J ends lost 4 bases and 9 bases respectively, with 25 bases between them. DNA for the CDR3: TGTGCCAGCAGTTCTCCGGGATCGCTAATATCAATGGGTGAGCAGTTCTTC. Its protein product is CASSSPGSLISMGEQFF.

The CDR3 here is CAFSFLGSGRAFTGELFF. The DNA of the CDR3 is TGTGCCTTCTCTTTTTTAGGTAGCGGGAGGGCCTTTACCGGGGAGCTGTTTTTT. The chain combines TRBV3-1 with TRBJ2-2; 11 bases match TRBD2. Germline CDR1 reads LGHDT; CDR2 reads YNNKEL (reference sequence). The J segment lost 5 bases and the V segment lost 11 bases, leaving 19 bases of the junction unmatched. The CDR3 length is 18 residues.

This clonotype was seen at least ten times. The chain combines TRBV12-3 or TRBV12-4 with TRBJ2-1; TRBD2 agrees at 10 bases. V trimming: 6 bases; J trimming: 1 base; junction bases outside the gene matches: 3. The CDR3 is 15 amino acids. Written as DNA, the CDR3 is TGTGCCAGCAGACCTAGCGGGAGTTCCTACAATGAGCAGTTCTTC. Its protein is CASRPSGSSYNEQFF.

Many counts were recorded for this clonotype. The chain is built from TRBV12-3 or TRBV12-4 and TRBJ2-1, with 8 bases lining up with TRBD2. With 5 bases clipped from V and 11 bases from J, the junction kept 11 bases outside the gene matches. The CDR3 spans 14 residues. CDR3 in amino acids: CASSPRGGTSKQFF. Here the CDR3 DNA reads TGTGCCAGCAGTCCTAGGGGGGGGACTAGTAAGCAGTTCTTC.

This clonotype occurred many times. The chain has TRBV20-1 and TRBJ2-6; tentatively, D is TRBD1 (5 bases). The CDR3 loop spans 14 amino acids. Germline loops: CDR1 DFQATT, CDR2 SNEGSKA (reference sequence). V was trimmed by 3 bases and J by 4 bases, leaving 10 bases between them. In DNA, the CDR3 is TGCAGTGCTAGTAGGGGTGCCGGGGCCAACGTCCTGACTTTC. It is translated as CSASRGAGANVLTF.

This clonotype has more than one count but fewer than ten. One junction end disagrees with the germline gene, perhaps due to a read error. The CDR3 DNA is TGCAGTGCCAGAGGACAGCAATCTAATTCACCCCTCCACTTT. It translates to CSARGQQSNSPLHF. The chain links TRBV20-1 to TRBJ1-6; D is possibly TRBD1 (6 bases). Germline CDR1 is DFQATT and CDR2 is SNEGSKA (reference sequence). This CDR3 comprises 14 residues.

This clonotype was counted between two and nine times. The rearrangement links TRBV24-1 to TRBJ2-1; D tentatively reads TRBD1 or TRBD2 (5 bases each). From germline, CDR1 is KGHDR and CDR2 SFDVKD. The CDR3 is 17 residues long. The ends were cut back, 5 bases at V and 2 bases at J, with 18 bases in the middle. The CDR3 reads CATSAATGGLAYNEQFF. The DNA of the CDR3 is TGTGCCACCAGTGCCGCCACAGGAGGTCTAGCCTACAATGAGCAGTTCTTC.

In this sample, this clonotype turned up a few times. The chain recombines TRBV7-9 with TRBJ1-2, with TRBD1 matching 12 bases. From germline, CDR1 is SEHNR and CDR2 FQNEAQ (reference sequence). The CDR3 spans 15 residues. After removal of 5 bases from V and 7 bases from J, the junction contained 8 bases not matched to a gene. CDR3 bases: TGTGCCAGCAGCGAACCGGGACAGGGGGCTGGTGGCTACACCTTC. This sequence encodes CASSEPGQGAGGYTF.